A single sample is the source of the 27 T cell receptor beta chains below, sequenced in a study of Ad26.COV2.S vaccination and SARS-CoV-2 variants. Repertoires were generated with immunoSEQ multiplex PCR, while TCRdb's copy carries only in-frame clones and drops some. The sample has 250,000 to 300,000 clones, approximately 89% seen once. The treatment was: roughly 19 received Ad26.COV2.S at low or high dose, single or two shots; roughly five received placebo; per-sample allocation not given. Day 63 after the first vaccine or placebo injection was the time point for sampling. Sample: peripheral blood, taken in a trial of Ad26.COV2.S vaccine versus placebo. These receptors all come from a person between 18 and 65 years old who received the Ad26.COV2.S COVID-19 vaccine or a placebo.

On this clone: Additional DNA sequences in this sample encode the identical CDR3. The chain uses TRBV5-1 and TRBJ2-1; D ambiguous. Trimming stripped 4 bases from V and 0 bases from J, with 8 bases between. This CDR3 is built from 14 residues. Germline V gene sequence: CDR1 SGHRS, CDR2 YFSETQ. The DNA of the CDR3 is TGCGCCAGCAGCCCATCGAGCTCCTACAATGAGCAGTTCTTC. Its protein is CASSPSSSYNEQFF.

The rearrangement joins TRBV4-1 to TRBJ2-7, with 8 bases lining up with TRBD1. V shed 1 base, J shed 9 bases, and the junction held 11 bases outside the gene matches. Per germline, CDR1 MGHRA and CDR2 YSYEKL. The CDR3 consists of 15 residues. CDR3 amino acids: CASSQATGGLSAQYF. The CDR3 DNA reads TGCGCCAGCAGCCAAGCCACAGGGGGGCTCAGCGCGCAGTACTTC.

The chain has TRBV6-2 or TRBV6-3 and TRBJ1-1, with a weak D call TRBD1 (6 bases). Trimming pared 2 bases from V and 3 bases from J, leaving 16 bases between. Germline values: CDR1 MNHEY, CDR2 SVGEGT. The CDR3 has 16 residues. The CDR3 spells CASSYGGPNLYTEAFF. The DNA of the CDR3 is TGTGCCAGCAGTTACGGGGGGCCTAATTTGTACACTGAAGCTTTCTTT.

V gene TRBV14 combines with J gene TRBJ2-1, with D possibly matching TRBD2 (5 bases). There are 16 residues in the CDR3. The germline gives CDR1 SGHDN, CDR2 FVKESK. V was pared by 1 base and J by 10 bases, with 20 bases between. DNA of the CDR3: TGTGCCAGCAGCCAAGGCGGGTCTTTGGCTTTTCGGGAGCAGTTCTTC. Its translation is CASSQGGSLAFREQFF.

V gene TRBV7-6 combines with J gene TRBJ2-3; D is unclear. The CDR3 is made up of 15 amino acids. V was trimmed by 1 base and J by 2 bases, leaving 10 bases between them. The germline CDR1 and CDR2 sequences are SGHVS and FNYEAQ. As DNA, the CDR3 is TGTGCCAGCAGCTTAGGTGGGGTAGACACAGATACGCAGTATTTT. Translation: CASSLGGVDTDTQYF.

The chain uses TRBV10-3 and TRBJ1-6; 7 bases are shared with TRBD1. The CDR3 runs to 14 residues. Germline V lookup: CDR1 ENHRY, CDR2 SYGVKD. V lost 6 bases and J lost 10; bases outside the gene matches: 9. The CDR3, as DNA: TGTGCCATCAGCCGACAGGGTTTAGAGTCACCCCTCCACTTT. Protein: CAISRQGLESPLHF.

This clone was observed a handful of times. The chain uses TRBV2 and TRBJ1-2; D unclear. The CDR3 spans 16 residues. In germline, CDR1 is SNHLY, CDR2 FYNNEI. V lost 4 bases to trimming and J lost 0 bases, with 15 bases between them. The chain's CDR3 is CASSAPGGDANYGYTF. CDR3 sequence (DNA): TGTGCCAGCAGTGCGCCAGGTGGGGATGCTAACTATGGCTACACCTTC. The full variable domain, completed using reference TRBV2 and TRBJ1-2, is EPEVTQTPSHQVTQMGQEVILRCVPISNHLYFYWYRQILGQKVEFLVSFYNNEISEKSEIFDDQFSVERPDGSNFTLKIRSTKLEDSAMYFCASSAPGGDANYGYTFGSGTRLTVV.

The chain links TRBV5-4 to TRBJ2-1, with 10 bases identical to TRBD2. Trimming removed 0 bases from V and 4 bases from J; junction bases left unmatched: 4. The length of the CDR3 is 16 residues. The germline V gene has CDR1 SGHNT and CDR2 YYREEE (reference sequence). CDR3 nucleotide sequence: TGTGCCAGCAGCTTGGGGATACTAGCGGGGTACAATGAGCAGTTCTTC. Its translation is CASSLGILAGYNEQFF.

The gene calls are TRBV5-5 and TRBJ2-1, with TRBD2 matching over 11 bases. The length of the CDR3 is 19 residues. The V segment lost 7 bases and the J segment 5 bases; nucleotides outside the gene matches: 20. Germline values: CDR1 SGHKS, CDR2 YYEKEE (reference sequence). The CDR3: CASRSGRGRVLAGDNEQFF. In DNA, the CDR3 is TGTGCCAGCCGTTCGGGAAGGGGCCGAGTACTAGCGGGAGACAATGAGCAGTTCTTC.

This chain joins TRBV4-1 and TRBJ2-7; 9 bases agree with TRBD2. The junction had 10 bases not matched to a gene; V was cut back by 4 bases and J by 3 bases. Germline CDR1 reads MGHRA; CDR2 reads YSYEKL. CDR3 length equals 16 residues. DNA for the CDR3: TGCGCCAGCAGCCCTATAGCGGGAGTCAGACTCTACGAGCAGTACTTC. The encoded protein is CASSPIAGVRLYEQYF.

The rearrangement links TRBV7-9 to TRBJ1-4; possibly TRBD1 for D (5 bases). This CDR3 is 14 amino acids long. V gave up 3 bases and J gave up 2 bases, with 7 bases separating them. Germline V gene data show CDR1 as SEHNR and CDR2 as FQNEAQ (reference sequence). This CDR3 is CASSLTDTNEKLFF. CDR3 DNA sequence: TGTGCCAGCAGCTTGACAGATACTAATGAAAAACTGTTTTTT.

The chain combines TRBV28 with TRBJ2-2; the D gene is possibly TRBD1 (6 bases). The CDR3 covers 13 residues. From germline, CDR1 is MDHEN and CDR2 SYDVKM. Trimming shortened V by 8 bases and J by 1 base, and 8 bases separated the two germline ends. CDR3 sequence: CASGGQNTGELFF. In DNA, the CDR3 is TGTGCCAGCGGGGGACAGAACACCGGGGAGCTGTTTTTT.

The CDR3: CASGLVRGGLETQYF. The CDR3 bases are TGTGCTAGTGGTTTGGTCAGAGGGGGGCTCGAGACCCAGTACTTC. The chain couples TRBV12-5 to TRBJ2-5, with D tentatively TRBD1 or TRBD2 (6 bases each). Germline V lookup: CDR1 LGHNT, CDR2 FRNRAP. V was cut by 0 bases and J by 5 bases, with 13 bases left in between. This CDR3 region has 15 residues.

A single count supports this clone. The V gene is TRBV6-2 or TRBV6-3, the J gene TRBJ2-4, with D maybe TRBD2 (5 bases). V lost 2 bases to trimming and J lost 2 bases, with 7 bases between them. Germline V gene sequence: CDR1 MNHEY, CDR2 SVGEGT. The CDR3 sequence is 14 residues long. Written as DNA, the CDR3 is TGTGCCAGCAGTTACAGGGAGTCCAAAAACATTCAGTACTTC. Protein product: CASSYRESKNIQYF.

The chain links TRBV7-6 to TRBJ1-2; D might be TRBD1 (6 bases). The CDR3 consists of 13 residues. CDR1 and CDR2 (germline): SGHVS, FNYEAQ. V was clipped by 3 bases and J by 6 bases, with 11 bases between them. CDR3 loop: CASSFWGANGYTF. The CDR3 DNA reads TGTGCCAGCAGCTTTTGGGGGGCTAATGGCTACACCTTC.

The gene calls are TRBV5-1 and TRBJ1-3; D is unresolved. The CDR3 loop spans 15 amino acids. V gave up 1 base and J gave up 5 bases, with 13 bases separating them. CDR1 is SGHRS and CDR2 is YFSETQ in the germline V gene. CDR3 sequence (DNA): TGCGCCAGCAGCTTGTTCGCGCCCCGGAGAAACACCATATATTTT. It specifies CASSLFAPRRNTIYF.

The J gene is TRBJ1-1, the V gene TRBV5-1; possible D gene TRBD1, 6 bases. V lost 1 base, J lost 4 bases, and 11 bases lay in between. CDR3 length: 14 amino acids. Germline CDR1 is SGHRS and CDR2 is YFSETQ. The CDR3 sequence: CASSLRGRGTEAFF. The CDR3 region has the DNA TGCGCCAGCAGCTTGCGGGGGCGCGGCACTGAAGCTTTCTTT. The variable domain in full, with the rest retrieved from reference TRBV5-1 and TRBJ1-1, is KAGVTQTPRYLIKTRGQQVTLSCSPISGHRSVSWYQQTPGQGLQFLFEYFSETQRNKGNFPGRFSGRQFSNSRSEMNVSTLELGDSALYLCASSLRGRGTEAFFGQGTRLTVV.

The chain has TRBV7-2 and TRBJ2-1; D is unresolved. Trimming cost V 3 bases and J 0 bases, with 9 bases left between them. The CDR3 runs 15 residues. CDR1 is SGHTA and CDR2 is FQGNSA in the germline V gene. The CDR3: CASSFRISSYNEQFF. The CDR3 region has the DNA TGTGCCAGCAGCTTTCGGATAAGCTCCTACAATGAGCAGTTCTTC. Filled out from reference TRBV7-2 and TRBJ2-1, the complete variable domain reads GAGVSQSPSNKVTEKGKDVELRCDPISGHTALYWYRQSLGQGLEFLIYFQGNSAPDKSGLPSDRFSAERTGGSVSTLTIQRTQQEDSAVYLCASSFRISSYNEQFFGPGTRLTVL.

The chain joins TRBV3-1 (or the pseudogene TRBV3-2) to TRBJ2-3, with 10 bases lining up with TRBD2. Unmatched junction bases numbered 9, after V lost 2 bases and J lost 4 bases. The CDR3 totals 17 residues. CDR1 and CDR2 from the germline V gene are LGHDT and YNNKEL (reference sequence). This chain's CDR3 is CASSQNLASGGADTQYF. Here the CDR3 DNA reads TGTGCCAGCAGCCAAAATCTAGCTAGCGGGGGTGCAGATACGCAGTATTTT.

This clone has just a few counts. The CDR3 loop is CASSKRRARTEAFF. The CDR3 DNA follows: TGTGCCAGTAGTAAACGGAGGGCCAGGACTGAAGCTTTCTTT. The genes are TRBV19 and TRBJ1-1, with D hard to call. Germline values: CDR1 LNHDA, CDR2 SQIVND (reference sequence). This CDR3 spans 14 amino acids. V was cut by 4 bases and J by 5 bases, with 14 bases left in between.

This CDR3 reads CASIPEGGTQYF. CDR3 in DNA: TGTGCCAGCATCCCAGAGGGGGGGACCCAGTACTTC. V usage is TRBV7-8 and J usage is TRBJ2-5, with D perhaps being TRBD1 or TRBD2 (6 bases each). V was pared by 7 bases and J by 7 bases, with 13 bases between. The CDR3 loop spans 12 amino acids. The germline CDR1 and CDR2 sequences are SGHVS and FQNEAQ.

This chain links TRBV6-5 with TRBJ1-3, with 7 bases identical to TRBD1. Looked up from germline, CDR1 is MNHEY and CDR2 is SVGAGI. V shed 6 bases, J shed 0 bases, and the junction held 5 bases outside the gene matches. The CDR3 runs to 15 residues. CDR3 nucleotide sequence: TGTGCCAGCAGGGCCGGGACAGTCTCTGGAAACACCATATATTTT. This gives the protein CASRAGTVSGNTIYF.

The rearrangement links TRBV7-2 to TRBJ1-5, with TRBD1 identical over 7 bases. V lost 3 bases to trimming and J lost 7 bases; unmatched junction nucleotides: 15. The CDR3 covers 17 residues. Germline V gene lookup returns CDR1 SGHTA and CDR2 FQGNSA. Written as DNA, the CDR3 is TGTGCCAGCAGCTTTTCCGCCAGGGGGGCCTCGAGGCAGCCCCAGCATTTT. Protein sequence: CASSFSARGASRQPQHF.

The chain is built from TRBV5-1 and TRBJ2-5; TRBD2 might be the D (5 bases). Trimming left V 3 bases short and J 4 bases short, with 13 bases between. Germline CDR1 is SGHRS and CDR2 is YFSETQ. CDR3 length equals 14 residues. CDR3: CASSSKARGETQYF. The CDR3 coding sequence is TGCGCCAGCAGCTCCAAGGCCCGGGGAGAGACCCAGTACTTC.

This clone was picked up one time. V usage is TRBV19 and J usage is TRBJ2-1; 11 nucleotides agree with TRBD2. This CDR3 is 17 amino acids long. Per the germline V gene, CDR1 is LNHDA and CDR2 is SQIVND (reference sequence). Losses at the gene ends were 4 bases for V and 2 bases for J; bases not matched to a gene: 7. DNA of the CDR3: TGTGCCAGTAGTAAACCCGGGACTAGCGGAGCCTACAATGAGCAGTTCTTC. Its translation: CASSKPGTSGAYNEQFF.

V gene TRBV7-2 combines with J gene TRBJ1-5; possibly TRBD1 for D (5 bases). This CDR3 region has 17 residues. Germline V gives CDR1 SGHTA, CDR2 FQGNSA. V shed 2 bases and J shed 3 bases, with 17 bases lying between them. The CDR3 reads CASSLSFTGPSNQPQHF. DNA for the CDR3: TGTGCCAGCAGCTTATCTTTTACAGGCCCTTCCAATCAGCCCCAGCATTTT.

This chain links TRBV5-1 with TRBJ2-3; TRBD2 aligns across 10 bases. CDR3 length: 17 amino acids. Germline CDR1 SGHRS, CDR2 YFSETQ. The V and J ends lost 0 bases and 4 bases, in that order; junction bases with no gene match: 8. CDR3 protein: CASSLGFLAGGADTQYF. The CDR3 nucleotides read TGCGCCAGCAGCTTGGGGTTCTTAGCGGGGGGTGCAGATACGCAGTATTTT.